The rows below give T cell receptor beta chains drawn from one sample of a study of T cells after yellow fever vaccination. TCRdb reprocessed the 5' RACE reads with MiXCR, giving one entry per CDR3 protein. The table shows under 700,000 distinct CDR3 sequences, with about a sixth occurring only once. The source material was PBMCs, sampled 4 to 5 days after the first yellow fever vaccination. These receptors were taken from a man between 18 and 35 years old who received the YFV17D yellow fever vaccine. Each CDR3 is given with its conserved first and last residue. Fields, in order: D gene, J gene, V gene, clone size, CDR3 protein, CDR3 DNA. A D gene is named only where the DNA matches it firmly. Clone size is given for some rows only: seen once, a few or many times, or a class if the clone is expanded.

NA	TRBJ2-5	TRBV6-5	few	CASSYSKTSGIETQYF	TGTGCCAGCAGTTACTCGAAGACTTCTGGAATAGAGACCCAGTACTTC
NA	TRBJ1-5	TRBV3-1	NA	CASSQDSFNQPQHF	TGTGCCAGCAGCCAAGACAGTTTCAATCAGCCCCAGCATTTT
TRBD1	TRBJ1-4	TRBV4-3	few	CASSQGDSVLTSEKLFF	TGCGCCAGCAGCCAAGGGGACAGTGTACTCACGAGTGAAAAACTGTTTTTT
NA	TRBJ2-3	TRBV5-1	many	CASSPRAEGTQYF	TGCGCCAGCAGCCCTCGAGCCGAGGGGACGCAGTATTTT
NA	TRBJ2-5	TRBV13	NA	CASSFGRETQYF	TGTGCCAGCAGCTTTGGCCGGGAGACCCAGTACTTC
NA	TRBJ1-3	TRBV6-1	few	CASSEAAFERGNTIYF	TGTGCCAGCAGTGAAGCTGCTTTCGAGAGGGGAAACACCATATATTTT
NA	TRBJ2-5	TRBV4-1	NA	CASSQGGTGGRKTQYF	TGCGCCAGCAGCCAAGGCGGAACGGGGGGCCGAAAGACCCAGTACTTC
NA	TRBJ2-3	TRBV5-6	NA	CASSLDVGGGFTDTQYF	TGTGCCAGCAGCTTGGATGTCGGGGGAGGTTTCACAGATACGCAGTATTTT
NA	TRBJ1-2	TRBV12-3/TRBV12-4	NA	CASSSTGTYYGYTF	TGTGCCAGCAGTTCCACCGGGACATACTATGGCTACACCTTC
NA	TRBJ2-1	TRBV3-1	few	CASSQAGEEQFF	TGTGCCAGCAGCCAAGCGGGGGAGGAGCAGTTCTTC
NA	TRBJ1-5	TRBV7-9	NA	CASSFGERQPQHF	TGTGCCAGCAGCTTCGGGGAAAGGCAGCCCCAGCATTTT
NA	TRBJ2-7	TRBV7-2	NA	CASSSQGGGYEQYF	TGTGCCAGCAGCTCTCAGGGGGGGGGCTACGAGCAGTACTTC
NA	TRBJ1-1	TRBV7-2	few	CASSILRGGGTEAFF	TGTGCCAGCAGTATATTGAGGGGGGGCGGCACTGAAGCTTTCTTT
NA	TRBJ2-5	TRBV20-1	NA	CSARDLGSQETQYF	TGCAGTGCTAGAGATCTAGGCAGCCAAGAGACCCAGTACTTC
NA	TRBJ2-1	TRBV5-1	NA	CASSLDTPGNLNEQFF	TGCGCCAGCAGCCTTGACACCCCCGGGAACCTCAATGAGCAGTTCTTC
NA	TRBJ1-6	TRBV3-1	few	CASRPGRPYNSPLHF	TGTGCCAGCAGACCGGGACGGCCGTATAATTCACCCCTCCACTTT
TRBD2	TRBJ2-5	TRBV7-8	few	CASSKGPGGANQETQYF	TGTGCCAGCAGCAAGGGTCCCGGGGGGGCGAACCAAGAGACCCAGTACTTC
TRBD2	TRBJ2-3	TRBV7-6	few	CASSPTTRGADTQYF	TGTGCCAGCAGCCCCACCACGCGGGGGGCGGATACGCAGTATTTT
NA	TRBJ1-5	TRBV13	few	CASSSLQGNQPQHF	TGTGCCAGCAGCTCTTTACAGGGCAATCAGCCCCAGCATTTT
NA	TRBJ2-7	TRBV3-1	NA	CASSQEEGRSMEYF	TGTGCCAGCAGCCAAGAGGAGGGCCGCTCGATGGAGTACTTC
TRBD1	TRBJ1-1	TRBV30	NA	CAWRGDRANTEAFF	TGTGCCTGGAGGGGGGACAGGGCAAACACTGAAGCTTTCTTT
NA	TRBJ2-2	TRBV5-1	many	CASSLAVDGLTGELFF	TGCGCCAGCAGCTTGGCGGTGGATGGACTCACCGGGGAGCTGTTTTTT
NA	TRBJ2-5	TRBV9	few	CASSVEGYQETQYF	TGTGCCAGCAGCGTAGAAGGGTACCAAGAGACCCAGTACTTC
TRBD1	TRBJ1-5	TRBV7-2	NA	CASSRGQHSNQPQHF	TGTGCCAGCAGCCGGGGACAGCATAGCAATCAGCCCCAGCATTTT
NA	TRBJ1-4	TRBV7-2	NA	CASSLRGVGLTDEKLFF	TGTGCCAGCAGCTTAAGGGGAGTAGGACTGACAGATGAAAAACTGTTTTTT
TRBD1	TRBJ2-2	TRBV7-9	few	CASSHGQGNTGELFF	TGTGCCAGCAGCCACGGACAGGGGAACACCGGGGAGCTGTTTTTT
NA	TRBJ1-1	TRBV4-3	few	CASSQGAAPNTEAFF	TGCGCCAGCAGCCAGGGGGCAGCACCGAACACTGAAGCTTTCTTT
NA	TRBJ1-5	TRBV4-2	many	CASSQDTGYGFSNQPQHF	TGTGCCAGCAGCCAAGATACAGGGTATGGATTTAGCAATCAGCCCCAGCATTTT
NA	TRBJ2-3	TRBV7-3	few	CASSPRTASFTDTQYF	TGTGCCAGCAGCCCGAGGACAGCAAGCTTCACAGATACGCAGTATTTT